This TCR beta chain was captured in a study of siplizumab effects on memory and regulatory T cells. This CDR3 region has 18 residues. Unmatched junction bases numbered 9, after V lost 5 bases and J lost 1 base. Germline loops: CDR1 LNHDA, CDR2 SQIVND (reference sequence). Clones were read by immunoSEQ multiplex PCR, and TCRdb kept only the in-frame ones, dropping some. The table shows 70,000 or so clones, with about 90% occurring only once. V gene TRBV19 combines with J gene TRBJ2-6; 9 nucleotides line up with TRBD1. This clonotype originated in a human donor in good health. The sample taken for sequencing was CD8+ T cells sorted from blood. The CDR3 sequence: CASSAPDRGLSGANVLTF. The CDR3 nucleotides are TGTGCCAGTAGTGCACCGGACAGGGGCCTATCTGGGGCCAACGTCCTGACTTTC.